Each of the 18 T cell receptor beta chains below was sequenced from the same sample in a study of T-cell memory formation after mild COVID-19. TCRdb analysed the 5' RACE reads with MiXCR anew, one entry per CDR3 protein. The sample consists of approximately 350,000 distinct CDR3 sequences, around 28% of them appearing once. Specimen: PBMCs or a T cell subset sorted from them (not recorded which). The receptors come from an adult woman who had mild COVID-19 (a few samples of this study predate the infection). Cell type and time point are not known.

This clonotype was seen more than once but under ten times. The rearrangement joins TRBV4-1 to TRBJ1-5, with a possible D match to TRBD1 (5 bases). CDR1 and CDR2 from the germline V gene are MGHRA and YSYEKL. The CDR3 is 17 residues long. Trimming took 4 bases from V and 3 from J, leaving 19 bases between them. The CDR3 DNA follows: TGCGCCAGCAGCCTCAGTTTCCAGGGACGTAACAATCAGCCCCAGCATTTT. Its protein product is CASSLSFQGRNNQPQHF.

The chain carries TRBV20-1 and TRBJ1-2, with unresolved D. The CDR3 covers 13 residues. Germline V gene lookup returns CDR1 DFQATT and CDR2 SNEGSKA (reference sequence). Trimming cost V 3 bases and J 6 bases, with 14 bases left between them. CDR3 amino acids: CSASGPGNHGYTF. CDR3 nucleotides: TGCAGTGCTAGTGGACCGGGGAACCATGGCTACACCTTC.

In this sample, this clonotype turned up a few times. J is TRBJ1-1 and V is TRBV12-5, with a tentative D call TRBD1 (6 bases). The CDR3 loop spans 15 amino acids. The V end lost 4 bases, the J end lost 4 bases, and 16 bases lay between the germline ends. The germline V gene encodes CDR1 LGHNT and CDR2 FRNRAP. CDR3 bases: TGTGCTAGTGGTTGGTCCTGGGGACAACTCACTGAAGCTTTCTTT. Encoded protein: CASGWSWGQLTEAFF.

This clonotype was counted between two and nine times. The rearrangement joins TRBV10-3 to TRBJ2-2, with D maybe TRBD2 (6 bases). V dropped 6 bases and J dropped 4 bases, with 12 bases sitting between them. In germline, CDR1 is ENHRY, CDR2 SYGVKD. The CDR3 sequence is 14 residues long. CDR3 bases: TGTGCCATCAGCACGGGAGCCACCACCGGGGAGCTGTTTTTT. Translating gives CAISTGATTGELFF.

This clonotype was counted between two and nine times. V gene TRBV11-2 combines with J gene TRBJ1-5; D call uncertain. The CDR3 spans 15 residues. V was trimmed by 1 base and J by 4 bases, leaving 11 bases between them. Germline V lookup: CDR1 SGHAT, CDR2 FQNNGV. CDR3 sequence (DNA): TGTGCCAGCAGCTTAGGGTCTAGGCCAAATCAGCCCCAGCATTTT. It codes for CASSLGSRPNQPQHF. The full variable domain, with the rest looked up from reference TRBV11-2 and TRBJ1-5, is EAGVAQSPRYKIIEKRQSVAFWCNPISGHATLYWYQQILGQGPKLLIQFQNNGVVDDSQLPKDRFSAERLKGVDSTLKIQPAKLEDSAVYLCASSLGSRPNQPQHFGDGTRLSIL.

This clonotype was observed a handful of times. The V call is TRBV7-8, the J call TRBJ2-5; perhaps TRBD2 as D (5 bases). The germline V gene has CDR1 SGHVS and CDR2 FQNEAQ. Trimming stripped 5 bases from V and 6 bases from J, with 13 bases between. The CDR3 extends over 13 amino acids. The CDR3: CASSRSRTQTQYF. In DNA form, the CDR3 reads TGTGCCAGCAGCCGCTCTAGGACTCAGACCCAGTACTTC.

The genes are TRBV9 and TRBJ2-7; 7 nucleotides match TRBD2. The length of the CDR3 is 14 residues. Looked up from germline, CDR1 is SGDLS and CDR2 is YYNGEE. Trimming cost V 0 bases and J 2 bases; bases outside gene matches: 2. The CDR3 DNA follows: TGTGCCAGCAGCGTAGTTGCGGGGGCCTACGAGCAGTACTTC. Residues: CASSVVAGAYEQYF.

This sequence joins TRBV25-1 and TRBJ2-1; 10 nucleotides align to TRBD1. The CDR3 sequence is 17 residues long. The ends lost 1 base at V and 0 bases at J; junction bases unmatched: 3. Germline V gene lookup returns CDR1 MGHDK and CDR2 SYGVNS. CDR3: CASSELTGGFSYNEQFF. DNA of the CDR3: TGTGCCAGCAGTGAATTGACAGGGGGCTTCTCCTACAATGAGCAGTTCTTC.

This chain joins TRBV6-5 and TRBJ2-7; no firm D call. The CDR3 is made up of 16 amino acids. Looked up from germline, CDR1 is MNHEY and CDR2 is SVGAGI. Between the trimmed V and J ends, which lost 2 bases and 4 bases, there was a span of 18 bases. The CDR3 region is CASSYDGSGLNYEQYF. As DNA, the CDR3 is TGTGCCAGCAGTTACGACGGGTCGGGCTTAAATTACGAGCAGTACTTC.

This clonotype was detected a few times. The V call is TRBV7-9, the J call TRBJ2-3; no reliable D call. The germline V and J ends were trimmed by 2 bases and 0 bases, with 9 bases remaining between them. The CDR3 extends over 15 amino acids. Germline CDR1 is SEHNR and CDR2 is FQNEAQ (reference sequence). The CDR3 region is CASSLWPASTDTQYF. The CDR3 coding sequence is TGTGCCAGCAGCTTATGGCCAGCCAGCACAGATACGCAGTATTTT.

The chain is built from TRBV27 and TRBJ2-6; TRBD1 might be the D (6 bases). Trimming took off 10 bases at V and 0 bases at J, with 10 bases between the two ends. Per the germline V gene, CDR1 is MNHEY and CDR2 is SMNVEV (reference sequence). The CDR3 runs 14 residues. The CDR3 reads CATKGGSGANVLTF. CDR3 in DNA: TGTGCCACCAAAGGGGGCTCTGGGGCCAACGTCCTGACTTTC.

The chain joins TRBV4-1 to TRBJ1-1; D unresolved. This CDR3 region has 15 residues. With 5 bases removed from V and 0 bases from J, the gap between germline ends came to 13 bases. Germline loops: CDR1 MGHRA, CDR2 YSYEKL. The CDR3, as DNA: TGCGCCAGCAGCTCATACAAGGCGGTGAACACTGAAGCTTTCTTT. Translation gives CASSSYKAVNTEAFF.

The V gene is TRBV20-1, the J gene TRBJ2-1; 8 bases agree with TRBD2. The V gene end was trimmed by 7 bases and the J gene end by 8 bases; junction bases not matched to a gene: 10. The germline CDR1 and CDR2 sequences are DFQATT and SNEGSKA (reference sequence). CDR3 length: 13 residues. The CDR3 protein is CSGRRGALDEQFF. DNA for the CDR3: TGCAGTGGACGGCGGGGGGCCTTGGATGAGCAGTTCTTC.

This clonotype was counted between two and nine times. The chain is built from TRBV12-3 or TRBV12-4 and TRBJ2-3; D tentatively reads TRBD1 or TRBD2 (5 bases each). The CDR3 totals 14 residues. Trimming cost V 6 bases and J 6 bases, with 16 bases left between them. In nucleotides, the CDR3 is TGTGCCAGCAGGACCGGGGCCGGCGCGGATACGCAGTATTTT. Protein sequence: CASRTGAGADTQYF.

The chain has TRBV20-1 and TRBJ2-1; no clear D gene. V lost 6 bases, J lost 4 bases, and 7 bases lay in between. Germline-derived CDR1 and CDR2 are DFQATT and SNEGSKA (reference sequence). The CDR3 consists of 11 residues. The CDR3, as DNA: TGCAGTGCGCAGCGTTACAATGAGCAGTTCTTC. It yields the protein CSAQRYNEQFF.

This clonotype was detected only once. The chain uses TRBV5-1 and TRBJ1-2, with D maybe TRBD1 (5 bases). Germline V gene sequence: CDR1 SGHRS, CDR2 YFSETQ. Deletions cut 4 bases from V and 5 bases from J, with 15 bases between. The CDR3 contains 14 residues. In DNA form, the CDR3 reads TGCGCCAGCAGCCCATCTTTTGGGGGGTATGGCTACACCTTC. Translating it yields CASSPSFGGYGYTF.

This clonotype was counted between two and nine times. The chain recombines TRBV14 with TRBJ2-5; weak D call: TRBD2 (5 bases). Germline V gene data show CDR1 as SGHDN and CDR2 as FVKESK. The V and J ends lost 7 bases and 4 bases respectively, with 10 bases between them. The CDR3 spans 12 residues. This CDR3 is CASNRDGETQYF. CDR3 DNA: TGTGCCAGCAACCGGGATGGAGAGACCCAGTACTTC.

The J gene is TRBJ2-1, the V gene TRBV20-1; unclear D gene. CDR3 length: 14 residues. Looked up from germline, CDR1 is DFQATT and CDR2 is SNEGSKA (reference sequence). The germline V and J ends were trimmed by 3 bases and 2 bases, with 11 bases remaining between them. As DNA, the CDR3 is TGCAGTGCTAGTTTTGCGGTTACCTACAATGAGCAGTTCTTC. Its translation is CSASFAVTYNEQFF.